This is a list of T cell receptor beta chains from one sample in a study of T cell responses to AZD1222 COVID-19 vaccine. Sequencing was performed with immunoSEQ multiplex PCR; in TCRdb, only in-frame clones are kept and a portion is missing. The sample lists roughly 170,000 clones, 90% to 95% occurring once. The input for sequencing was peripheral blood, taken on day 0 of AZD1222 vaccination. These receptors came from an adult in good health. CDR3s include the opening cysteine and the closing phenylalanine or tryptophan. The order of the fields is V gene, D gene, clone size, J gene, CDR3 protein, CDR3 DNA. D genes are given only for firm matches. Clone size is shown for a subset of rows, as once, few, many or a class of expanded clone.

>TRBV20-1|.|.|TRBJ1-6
CSASWGPRSSYNSPLHF
TGCAGTGCTAGTTGGGGACCTCGAAGCTCCTATAATTCACCCCTCCACTTT
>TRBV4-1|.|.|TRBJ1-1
CASSRGGSTEAFF
TGCGCCAGCAGCCGGGGGGGAAGCACTGAAGCTTTCTTT
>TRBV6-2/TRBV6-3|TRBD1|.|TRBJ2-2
CASSYRGQVTRTGELFF
TGTGCCAGCAGTTACCGGGGACAGGTGACCCGAACCGGGGAGCTGTTTTTT
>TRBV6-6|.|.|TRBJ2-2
CASSYDTGELFF
TGTGCCAGCAGTTACGACACCGGGGAGCTGTTTTTT
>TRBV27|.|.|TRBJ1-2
CASSPTPQQGRYTF
TGTGCCAGCAGCCCTACACCTCAACAGGGACGCTACACCTTC
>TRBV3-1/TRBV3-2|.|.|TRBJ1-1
CASSQGGWAREAFF
TGTGCCAGCAGCCAAGGAGGTTGGGCACGTGAAGCTTTCTTT
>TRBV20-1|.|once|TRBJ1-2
CSASPGPGGYTF
TGCAGTGCTAGTCCGGGACCCGGCGGCTACACCTTC
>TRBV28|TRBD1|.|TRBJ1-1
CASSFNRWGTENTEAFF
TGTGCCAGCAGTTTTAATAGGTGGGGGACAGAGAACACTGAAGCTTTCTTT
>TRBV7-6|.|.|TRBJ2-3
CASSLDRGTDTQYF
TGTGCCAGCAGCTTAGATAGGGGCACAGATACGCAGTATTTT
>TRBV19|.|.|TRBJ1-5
CASSPALSGPQHF
TGTGCCAGTAGTCCGGCCCTTTCCGGGCCCCAGCATTTT
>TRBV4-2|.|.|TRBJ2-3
CASSSRDNTDTQYF
TGTGCCAGCAGCTCCCGGGACAACACAGATACGCAGTATTTT
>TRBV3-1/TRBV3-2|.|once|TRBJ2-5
CASSYPSGAKETQYF
TGTGCCAGCAGCTATCCGTCGGGGGCTAAAGAGACCCAGTACTTC
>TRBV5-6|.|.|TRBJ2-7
CASSLGYEQYF
TGTGCCAGCAGCTTGGGGTACGAGCAGTACTTC
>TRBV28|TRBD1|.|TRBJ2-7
CASSPGQIPYEQYF
TGTGCCAGCAGTCCGGGACAGATCCCCTACGAGCAGTACTTC
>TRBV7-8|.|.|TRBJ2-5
CASSKRPGRETQYF
TGTGCCAGCAGCAAAAGACCGGGTCGGGAGACCCAGTACTTC
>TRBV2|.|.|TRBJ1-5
CASSYTSNQPQHF
TGTGCCAGCAGTTATACAAGCAATCAGCCCCAGCATTTT
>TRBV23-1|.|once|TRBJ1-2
CASSQLGGRRGYTF
TGCGCCAGCAGTCAATTGGGGGGGCGAAGAGGCTACACCTTC
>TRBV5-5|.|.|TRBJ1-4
CASSLGGTLQEKLFF
TGTGCCAGCAGCTTGGGGGGAACGCTCCAGGAAAAACTGTTTTTT
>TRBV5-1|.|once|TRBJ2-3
CASSLYVEPTDTQYF
TGCGCCAGCAGCTTGTACGTTGAGCCCACAGATACGCAGTATTTT
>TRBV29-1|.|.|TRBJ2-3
CSVERDATDTQYF
TGCAGCGTTGAGAGGGACGCTACAGATACGCAGTATTTT
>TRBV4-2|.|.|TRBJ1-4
CASSQVSAGVSGEKLFF
TGTGCCAGCAGCCAAGTTTCTGCGGGGGTTAGCGGTGAAAAACTGTTTTTT
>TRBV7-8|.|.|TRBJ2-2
CASSPPEGRTTGELFF
TGTGCCAGCAGCCCCCCAGAGGGACGAACCACCGGGGAGCTGTTTTTT
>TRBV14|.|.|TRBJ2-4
CASSQSWLTRDLGLKNIQYF
TGTGCCAGCAGCCAATCATGGTTAACCAGAGACCTGGGACTGAAAAACATTCAGTACTTC
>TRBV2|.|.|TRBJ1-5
CASSEATSNQPQHF
TGTGCCAGCAGTGAAGCTACATCAAATCAGCCCCAGCATTTT
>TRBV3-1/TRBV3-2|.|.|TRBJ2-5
CASSQDEETQYF
TGTGCCAGCAGCCAAGATGAGGAGACCCAGTACTTC
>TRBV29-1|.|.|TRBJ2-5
CSVTRIGGGSGETQYF
TGCAGCGTCACCCGGATTGGGGGGGGCTCAGGAGAGACCCAGTACTTC
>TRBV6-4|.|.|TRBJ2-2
CASSGTSNTGELFF
TGTGCCAGCAGCGGGACATCGAACACCGGGGAGCTGTTTTTT
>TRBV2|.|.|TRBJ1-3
CASSESSGGNTIYF
TGTGCCAGCAGTGAATCCTCGGGGGGAAACACCATATATTTT
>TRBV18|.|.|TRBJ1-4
CASSPGTGTEKLFF
TGTGCCAGCTCACCGGGGACCGGGACTGAAAAACTGTTTTTT
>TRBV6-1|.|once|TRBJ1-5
CASSAEGLPNNQPQHF
TGTGCCAGCAGTGCCGAAGGTCTCCCTAACAATCAGCCCCAGCATTTT
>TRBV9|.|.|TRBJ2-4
CASSDQAGRSIQYF
TGTGCCAGCAGCGATCAGGCAGGGCGGTCCATTCAGTACTTC
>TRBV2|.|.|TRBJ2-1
CASGEGSSYNEQFF
TGTGCCAGCGGGGAAGGTAGCTCCTACAATGAGCAGTTCTTC
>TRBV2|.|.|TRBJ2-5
CASSAPLLRAQYF
TGTGCCAGCAGTGCTCCACTACTTAGGGCCCAGTACTTC
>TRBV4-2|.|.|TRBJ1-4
CASSQDRSKPEKLFF
TGTGCCAGCAGCCAAGATCGATCGAAGCCGGAAAAACTGTTTTTT
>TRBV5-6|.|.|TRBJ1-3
CASSSGGAFSGNTIYF
TGTGCCAGCAGCTCCGGGGGGGCTTTTTCTGGAAACACCATATATTTT
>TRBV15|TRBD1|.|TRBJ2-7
CATSTTTRQGNYEQYF
TGTGCCACCAGCACGACCACCCGACAGGGAAACTACGAGCAGTACTTC
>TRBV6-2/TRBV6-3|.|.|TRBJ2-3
CASSYDRGNTDTQYF
TGTGCCAGCAGTTATGATAGGGGTAACACAGATACGCAGTATTTT
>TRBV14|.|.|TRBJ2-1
CASSRGRVNEQFF
TGTGCCAGCAGCCGGGGGCGGGTAAATGAGCAGTTCTTC
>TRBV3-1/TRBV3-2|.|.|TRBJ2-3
CASGRRSTDTQYF
TGTGCCAGCGGTCGTCGTAGCACAGATACGCAGTATTTT